This entry lists 17 T cell receptor beta chains sequenced from one sample in a study of blood T cell repertoires in COVID-19. This table comes from immunoSEQ multiplex PCR, and its TCRdb copy is limited to in-frame clones, with some not included. The data hold almost 200,000 clones, with 80% to 90% observed a single time. The sample consisted of PBMCs or T cells enriched from blood (not recorded which). The receptor set was obtained from a woman aged 18-29 years who had recovered from COVID-19.

This clone was detected a few times. Within the sample, other DNA sequences also encode this same CDR3. This chain uses TRBV9 with TRBJ2-3; 8 bases align to TRBD2. Germline values: CDR1 SGDLS, CDR2 YYNGEE. The CDR3 is 15 amino acids. The trim removed 4 bases at V and 4 bases at J, leaving 8 bases unmatched. CDR3 nucleotides: TGTGCCAGCAGCCCCCGGGGGGGAGCGGCAGATACGCAGTATTTT. It translates to CASSPRGGAADTQYF.

This clone was seen a handful of times. The chain combines TRBV4-2 with TRBJ2-7; TRBD1 might be the D (6 bases). This CDR3 has 14 amino acids. Germline-derived CDR1 and CDR2 are LGHNA and YNFKEQ. Trimming took 0 bases from V and 4 from J, leaving 10 bases between them. The CDR3 reads CASSQDLQGYEQYF. The CDR3 region has the DNA TGTGCCAGCAGCCAAGATTTACAGGGTTACGAGCAGTACTTC.

This rearrangement joins TRBV5-5 to TRBJ1-4; 10 bases fit TRBD1. The germline CDR1 and CDR2 sequences are SGHKS and YYEKEE (reference sequence). Unmatched junction bases numbered 11, after V lost 3 bases and J lost 6 bases. The CDR3 is 17 residues long. The DNA for the CDR3 is TGTGCCAGCAGCTCGGTCGGACAGGGGGAGAAGGATGAAAAACTGTTTTTT. Translation gives CASSSVGQGEKDEKLFF.

V is TRBV12-5 and J is TRBJ1-5; D is possibly TRBD1 (6 bases). V was cut by 7 bases and J by 3 bases, with 13 bases left in between. Germline CDR1 is LGHNT and CDR2 is FRNRAP. This CDR3 region has 14 residues. The CDR3 DNA follows: TGTGCTAGTGCCCGAGGACAGCCCAATCAGCCCCAGCATTTT. As protein: CASARGQPNQPQHF.

J is TRBJ2-2 and V is TRBV6-5, with TRBD2 matching 8 bases. The CDR3 has 15 residues. Per germline, CDR1 MNHEY and CDR2 SVGAGI. The V segment lost 8 bases and the J segment 3 bases; nucleotides outside the gene matches: 8. In nucleotides, the CDR3 is TGTGCCAGCTTGTGGCGGGGGGAATACACCGGGGAGCTGTTTTTT. It specifies CASLWRGEYTGELFF.

This clone came up once. The gene calls are TRBV18 and TRBJ1-1; 8 nucleotides agree with TRBD1. The V and J ends lost 6 bases and 3 bases, in that order; junction bases with no gene match: 3. This CDR3 spans 13 amino acids. Germline loops: CDR1 KGHSH, CDR2 LQKENI. CDR3 in amino acids: CASSADRDTEAFF. The CDR3 coding sequence is TGTGCCAGCTCGGCGGACAGGGACACTGAAGCTTTCTTT.

In regard to this clone: The same CDR3 can be traced to other DNA sequences in this sample. The rearrangement joins TRBV5-1 to TRBJ1-4; D is undetermined. Germline CDR1 and CDR2: SGHRS and YFSETQ. The V gene lost 0 bases and the J gene lost 8 bases, with 8 bases spanning the gap. The CDR3 spans 13 residues. The CDR3 region is CASSLDTGEKLFF. DNA of the CDR3: TGCGCCAGCAGCTTGGACACGGGGGAAAAACTGTTTTTT.

The V call is TRBV2, the J call TRBJ1-2; D possibly corresponds to TRBD1 (5 bases). Germline V gene lookup returns CDR1 SNHLY and CDR2 FYNNEI. V was cut by 6 bases and J by 8 bases, with 13 bases left in between. The CDR3 loop spans 12 amino acids. The CDR3 DNA is TGTGCCAGCAGGTCGACAGAACAAGGCTACACCTTC. The encoded protein is CASRSTEQGYTF.

A note on this clone: Just one base apart from a much larger clone, this may be a read error. The chain couples TRBV3-1 (or the pseudogene TRBV3-2) to TRBJ2-7; TRBD2 might be the D (7 bases). This CDR3 has 16 residues. Trimming took 4 bases from V and 7 from J, leaving 23 bases between them. Germline CDR1 and CDR2: LGHDT and YNNKEL (reference sequence). Here the CDR3 DNA reads TGTGCCAGCAGCCCGGGACTGCTAGGGGGGGGGAGGGAGCAGTACTTC. Its protein product is CASSPGLLGGGREQYF.

The chain links TRBV6-5 to TRBJ1-2; the D gene is possibly TRBD1 (6 bases). The germline V gene has CDR1 MNHEY and CDR2 SVGAGI. V was shortened by 5 bases and J by 6 bases, with 19 bases between the two germline ends. This CDR3 comprises 15 residues. The CDR3 coding sequence is TGTGCCAGCAGTCTCAACCTGGGGGGGCAGCATGGCTACACCTTC. Translated: CASSLNLGGQHGYTF.

This clone appeared once. This rearrangement joins TRBV7-6 to TRBJ2-2, with TRBD1 matching over 10 bases. The V gene end was trimmed by 4 bases and the J gene end by 5 bases; junction bases not matched to a gene: 7. The CDR3 contains 16 residues. The germline V gene has CDR1 SGHVS and CDR2 FNYEAQ. The CDR3 DNA is TGTGCCAGCAGCTCCCGGGACAGGGGATGGACCGGGGAGCTGTTTTTT. Translated, it gives CASSSRDRGWTGELFF.

The chain carries TRBV3-1 (or the pseudogene TRBV3-2) and TRBJ2-3; 7 bases map to TRBD2. The length of the CDR3 is 14 residues. CDR1 and CDR2 from the germline V gene are LGHDT and YNNKEL (reference sequence). V dropped 3 bases and J dropped 4; count of bases not matched to a gene: 4. Here the CDR3 reads CASSQPLAADTQYF. The CDR3 DNA sequence: TGTGCCAGCAGCCAGCCCCTAGCGGCAGATACGCAGTATTTT.

The V call is TRBV28, the J call TRBJ1-1, with 8 positions matching TRBD1. Per the germline V gene, CDR1 is MDHEN and CDR2 is SYDVKM. V shed 5 bases and J 2 bases; nucleotides not matched to a gene: 10. This CDR3 has 16 residues. CDR3 DNA sequence: TGTGCCAGCAGTAACCCGGGACAGGTAATTAACACTGAAGCTTTCTTT. Translated: CASSNPGQVINTEAFF.

The chain couples TRBV30 to TRBJ1-5, with 8 bases matching TRBD1. With V trimmed by 3 bases and J by 4 bases, 2 bases remained unmatched. Germline V gene data show CDR1 as GTSNPN and CDR2 as SVGIG (reference sequence). This CDR3 is 13 amino acids long. The CDR3 here is CAWSRGPNQPQHF. In DNA form, the CDR3 reads TGTGCCTGGAGCAGGGGGCCAAATCAGCCCCAGCATTTT.

V gene TRBV7-9 combines with J gene TRBJ1-2; weak D call: TRBD1 (5 bases). Germline V gene data show CDR1 as SEHNR and CDR2 as FQNEAQ (reference sequence). CDR3 length: 14 residues. Trimming took 1 base from V and 4 from J, leaving 10 bases between them. The CDR3 reads CASSLGQGGYGYTF. CDR3 DNA: TGTGCCAGCAGCTTAGGTCAGGGAGGCTATGGCTACACCTTC.

The rearrangement joins TRBV27 to TRBJ2-1; D is unresolved. V shed 8 bases and J shed 5 bases, with 13 bases lying between them. The CDR3 has 13 residues. Germline CDR1 is MNHEY and CDR2 is SMNVEV (reference sequence). In DNA, the CDR3 is TGTGCCAGCTCACTTCTACCGAACAATGAGCAGTTCTTC. It encodes CASSLLPNNEQFF.

This sequence joins TRBV6-5 and TRBJ1-4, with D possibly TRBD1 on 6 matching bases. Per germline, CDR1 MNHEY and CDR2 SVGAGI. CDR3 length equals 14 residues. The V end lost 6 bases, the J end lost 5 bases, and 13 bases lay between the germline ends. DNA of the CDR3: TGTGCCAGCAGAACAGGGAACGGGAATGAAAAACTGTTTTTT. It specifies CASRTGNGNEKLFF.